This T cell receptor (beta chain) was identified during a study of blood T cell repertoires in COVID-19. There are 20 residues in the CDR3. The germline V gene encodes CDR1 MNHEY and CDR2 SVGEGT. V shed 6 bases and J 3 bases; nucleotides not matched to a gene: 20. The repertoire was sequenced with immunoSEQ multiplex PCR; TCRdb's copy has only in-frame clones and lacks some. The table lists fewer than 150,000 clones, almost 85% of them singletons. The chain carries TRBV6-2 or TRBV6-3 and TRBJ1-4; TRBD1 matches 9 bases. What was sequenced was peripheral blood. This sequence was found in a man aged 45-60 years with acute or convalescent COVID-19. DNA of the CDR3: TGTGCCAGCAGCCCAAGGGCGAAAACAGGGGGCATATTTGCTAATGAAAAACTGTTTTTT. Encoded protein: CASSPRAKTGGIFANEKLFF.